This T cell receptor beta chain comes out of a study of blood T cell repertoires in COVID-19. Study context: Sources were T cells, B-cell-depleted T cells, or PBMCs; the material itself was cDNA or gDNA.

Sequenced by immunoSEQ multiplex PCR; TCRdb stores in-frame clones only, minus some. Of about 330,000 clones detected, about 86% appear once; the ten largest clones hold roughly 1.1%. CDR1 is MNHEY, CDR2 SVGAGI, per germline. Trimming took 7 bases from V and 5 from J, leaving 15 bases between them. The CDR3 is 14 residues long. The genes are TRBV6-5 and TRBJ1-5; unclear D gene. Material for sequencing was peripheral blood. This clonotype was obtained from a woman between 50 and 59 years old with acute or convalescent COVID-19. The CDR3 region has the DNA TGTGCCAGCATCCTCAGCGGACCTGATCAGCCCCAGCATTTT. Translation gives CASILSGPDQPQHF.